These T cell receptor beta chains were read from a single sample in a study of blood T cell repertoires in COVID-19. Assay: immunoSEQ multiplex PCR; the TCRdb copy retains only in-frame clones and omits some. Counted here are fewer than 350,000 clones, roughly 86% occurring once; the ten biggest clones make up about 8%. The sequencing input was peripheral blood. All receptors derive from a woman aged 45-65 years who had recovered from COVID-19. Each CDR3 is given with its conserved first and last residue. A D gene is named only where the DNA matches it firmly. The size entry is marked missing in some rows and otherwise reads once, few, many or a size class.

d_call	v_call	j_call	clone_size	cdr3_nt	cdr3_aa
TRBD1	TRBV2	TRBJ1-1	few	TGTGCCAGCACTTGGACAGGGGACTTCAAAGCTTTCTTT	CASTWTGDFKAFF
-	TRBV4-3	TRBJ1-5	-	TGCGCCAGCAGCCAAGATTTGGGGTTGGGGGCTCAGCCCCAGCATTTT	CASSQDLGLGAQPQHF
TRBD2	TRBV5-1	TRBJ2-5	-	TGCGCCAGCAGCTTGGGACCTGGCGGGGGAGACCAAGAGACCCAGTACTTC	CASSLGPGGGDQETQYF
-	TRBV7-8	TRBJ1-1	-	TGTGCCAGCAGTCGGAGCCGGGACACTGAAGCTTTCTTT	CASSRSRDTEAFF
-	TRBV7-6	TRBJ2-3	-	TGTGCCAGCAGCTTAGCCCCCCAAGCGTTCACAGATACGCAGTATTTT	CASSLAPQAFTDTQYF
TRBD2	TRBV27	TRBJ2-5	once	TGTGCCAGCATTACTCAGGCGGGAGCCCAAGAGACCCAGTACTTC	CASITQAGAQETQYF
-	TRBV9	TRBJ1-3	-	TGTGCCAGCAGCGTAGATGGACAGTCTGGAAACACCATATATTTT	CASSVDGQSGNTIYF
-	TRBV15	TRBJ2-7	-	TGTGCCACCAGCAGAGATGCCGGACATGTTTACGAGCAGTACTTC	CATSRDAGHVYEQYF
-	TRBV28	TRBJ1-2	-	TGTGCCAGCAGTTCCCCGGACTCCAGCTATGGCTACACCTTC	CASSSPDSSYGYTF
TRBD1	TRBV11-2	TRBJ1-2	-	TGTGCCAGCAGCTTAGAACCCGGGACAGGTCGTGGCTACACCTTC	CASSLEPGTGRGYTF
-	TRBV7-7	TRBJ2-1	-	TGTGCTAGCAGCTTAGGGGGGGGGTACAATGAGCAGTTCTTC	CASSLGGGYNEQFF
-	TRBV6-1	TRBJ1-2	-	TGTGCCAGCAGTGATTGGGGGGTGGGTGGCTACACCTTC	CASSDWGVGGYTF
TRBD2	TRBV11-3	TRBJ2-3	-	TGTGCCAGCAGCGTCGGGACTAGCGGGAGAACAGATACGCAGTATTTT	CASSVGTSGRTDTQYF
TRBD1	TRBV28	TRBJ1-6	few	TGTGCCAGCAGTTTATCGTATTGGGCAGGGGGTAATTCACCCCTCCACTTT	CASSLSYWAGGNSPLHF
TRBD1	TRBV5-4	TRBJ1-2	-	TGTGCCAGCAGCTTCCGGGACAGGAGCTATGGCTACACCTTC	CASSFRDRSYGYTF
TRBD2	TRBV11-3	TRBJ2-1	-	TGTGCCAGCAGCTTAGGTTTGACTAGCGGGAGTGGTGAGCAGTTCTTC	CASSLGLTSGSGEQFF
TRBD1	TRBV6-1	TRBJ2-1	-	TGTGCCAGCAGTGACTGGGACAGAAAAGGGAATAATGAGCAGTTCTTC	CASSDWDRKGNNEQFF
-	TRBV6-5	TRBJ2-6	once	TGTGCCAGCAGTTTAGACACCCTCTCTGGGGCCAACGTCCTGACTTTC	CASSLDTLSGANVLTF
TRBD1	TRBV5-1	TRBJ2-7	-	TGCGCCAGCAGCCCCGTTGGGACAGGGAGGGAGCAGTACTTC	CASSPVGTGREQYF
-	TRBV6-6	TRBJ1-5	-	TGTGCCAGCAGTTACTCGAACTCTCAGCCCCAGCATTTT	CASSYSNSQPQHF
-	TRBV5-4	TRBJ1-5	few	TGTGCCAGCAGCTTCCAACCGCAGACAGTCAATCAGCCCCAGCATTTT	CASSFQPQTVNQPQHF
TRBD1	TRBV19	TRBJ2-2	-	TGTGCCACTACGGACAGGGGAGGCGCCGGGGAGCTGTTTTTT	CATTDRGGAGELFF
-	TRBV7-9	TRBJ2-1	-	TGTGCCAGCAGCTTAGGAGGAACCTACAATGAGCAGTTCTTC	CASSLGGTYNEQFF
-	TRBV6-5	TRBJ1-5	once	TGTGCCAGCAGTTTGTCCGGGGGTCAGCCCCAGCATTTT	CASSLSGGQPQHF
TRBD2	TRBV7-6	TRBJ2-3	-	TGTGCCAGCAGCCGGGGACTAGCGGGGGGCTCGTCGGGAGATACGCAGTATTTT	CASSRGLAGGSSGDTQYF
-	TRBV19	TRBJ1-2	few	TGTGCCAGTATGGATCCGGCGGGGAACTATGGCTACACCTTC	CASMDPAGNYGYTF
TRBD1	TRBV18	TRBJ2-7	-	TGTGCCAGCTCTCCGGGGACAGGCTCGTACTACGAGCAGTACTTC	CASSPGTGSYYEQYF
-	TRBV19	TRBJ2-7	-	TGTGCCAGTAGTATTAAAGCGGACCGCACCTACGAGCAGTACTTC	CASSIKADRTYEQYF
TRBD1	TRBV7-2	TRBJ1-3	-	TGTGCCAGCAGCTTAACGACAGGGGCTGGAAACACCATATATTTT	CASSLTTGAGNTIYF
-	TRBV3-1/TRBV3-2	TRBJ1-3	-	TGTGCCAGCAGCCAAGACTGGCAGGGAAACACCATATATTTT	CASSQDWQGNTIYF
-	TRBV4-3	TRBJ1-4	once	TGCGCCAGCAGCCAAGATCGCCTGGGAGGGGCGGAAAAACTGTTTTTT	CASSQDRLGGAEKLFF
-	TRBV3-1/TRBV3-2	TRBJ1-2	-	TGTGCCAGCAGCCAAGATGGGGGGGCTCTGGGTGGCTACACCTTC	CASSQDGGALGGYTF
-	TRBV4-3	TRBJ1-5	few	TGCGCCAGCAGCCAAGATGTCGGGGGGAGCCAGCCCCAGCATTTT	CASSQDVGGSQPQHF
TRBD2	TRBV7-2	TRBJ2-5	-	TGTGCCAGCAGCAATAGCGGGAGGGGGGAGACCCAGTACTTC	CASSNSGRGETQYF
-	TRBV24-1	TRBJ1-1	few	TGTGCCACCAGTGCCAGGGGGAACACTGAAGCTTTCTTT	CATSARGNTEAFF
TRBD1	TRBV4-2	TRBJ2-3	-	TGTGCCAGCAGATCTATCGGACAGGGTGGGACAGATACGCAGTATTTT	CASRSIGQGGTDTQYF
-	TRBV7-2	TRBJ2-5	-	TGTGCCAGCAGCTCAAGGGGGGGTGTCCAAGAGACCCAGTACTTC	CASSSRGGVQETQYF
TRBD2	TRBV15	TRBJ2-1	-	TGTGCCACCAGCAGGAAGCGGGAGCCCCCCCACAATGAGCAGTTCTTC	CATSRKREPPHNEQFF
-	TRBV28	TRBJ1-2	few	TGTGCCAGCAGTTGGGAGGGCCACTATGGCTACACCTTC	CASSWEGHYGYTF
-	TRBV27	TRBJ1-6	-	TGTGCCAGCAGTATACAGGGCCGCATGGGTTCACCCCTCCACTTT	CASSIQGRMGSPLHF
TRBD2	TRBV7-2	TRBJ2-2	once	TGTGCCAGCAGCCTGTGGCCGGGGAGGGCCGGGGAGCTGTTTTTT	CASSLWPGRAGELFF
-	TRBV6-1	TRBJ2-1	-	TGTGCCAGCGTCGGGAACAATGAGCAGTTCTTC	CASVGNNEQFF
TRBD2	TRBV6-6	TRBJ2-7	few	TGTGCCAGCCGGATAGCGGGAGGGACGGCCTACGAGCAGTACTTC	CASRIAGGTAYEQYF
TRBD1	TRBV6-2/TRBV6-3	TRBJ2-7	few	TGTGCCAGCAGTTACCGGGGACAGGCCTACGAGCAGTACTTC	CASSYRGQAYEQYF
TRBD1	TRBV9	TRBJ1-1	-	TGTGCCAGCAGCACGACAGGGGGGATGAACACTGAAGCTTTCTTT	CASSTTGGMNTEAFF
TRBD1	TRBV15	TRBJ1-5	few	TGTGCCACCAGCGGTGGGGACAGAGGCAATCAGCCCCAGCATTTT	CATSGGDRGNQPQHF
TRBD2	TRBV7-8	TRBJ2-3	-	TGTGCCAGCAGCAGTAGCGGGTATAGCACAGATACGCAGTATTTT	CASSSSGYSTDTQYF
-	TRBV4-2	TRBJ1-3	-	TGTGCCAGCAGCCAAGATCTGTCGGGCTCTGGAAACACCATATATTTT	CASSQDLSGSGNTIYF
-	TRBV28	TRBJ1-5	-	TGTGCCAGCAGCGCCCCGAGCCTTCGCAATCAGCCCCAGCATTTT	CASSAPSLRNQPQHF
-	TRBV2	TRBJ2-3	-	TGTGCCAGCAGTGAAGTTTCGGGCACAGATACGCAGTATTTT	CASSEVSGTDTQYF